This TCR beta chain was profiled in a study of Graves' ophthalmopathy and Graves' hyperthyroidism. This CDR3 contains 14 residues. Germline lookup yields CDR1 WNHNN and CDR2 SYGVQD (reference sequence). Transcripts of RNA were the source for amplifying TCR beta CDR3 regions. First-round RT-PCR employed HTBI primers, with a second-round multiplex PCR after it. TCRdb itself ran the multiplex PCR reads through MiXCR, one entry per CDR3 protein. The sample contains about 740,000 distinct CDR3 sequences, approximately 40% of which appear only once. To note about this clonotype: A read error may account for a junction end that differs from germline.

The V and J genes are TRBV10-1 and TRBJ2-7; tentative D call: TRBD2 (6 bases). The TCR was taken from an adult man with Graves' ophthalmopathy. The material sequenced was peripheral blood. CDR3 region: CASRPPRETYEQYF. CDR3 bases: TGTGCCAGCAGGCCCCCGCGGGAAACCTACGAGCAGTACTTC.